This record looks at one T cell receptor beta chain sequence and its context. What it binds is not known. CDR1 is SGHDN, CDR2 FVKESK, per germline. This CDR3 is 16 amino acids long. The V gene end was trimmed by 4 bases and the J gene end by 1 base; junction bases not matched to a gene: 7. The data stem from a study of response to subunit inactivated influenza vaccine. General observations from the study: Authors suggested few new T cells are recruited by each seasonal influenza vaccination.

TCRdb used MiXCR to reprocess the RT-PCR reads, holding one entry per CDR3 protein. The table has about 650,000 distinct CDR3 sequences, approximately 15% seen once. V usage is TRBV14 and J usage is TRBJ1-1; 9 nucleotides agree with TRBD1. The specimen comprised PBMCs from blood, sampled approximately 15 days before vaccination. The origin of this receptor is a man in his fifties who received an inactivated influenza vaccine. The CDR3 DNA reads TGTGCCAGCAGCCGCCGTCCGGGACAGGGGAACACTGAAGCTTTCTTT. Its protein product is CASSRRPGQGNTEAFF.